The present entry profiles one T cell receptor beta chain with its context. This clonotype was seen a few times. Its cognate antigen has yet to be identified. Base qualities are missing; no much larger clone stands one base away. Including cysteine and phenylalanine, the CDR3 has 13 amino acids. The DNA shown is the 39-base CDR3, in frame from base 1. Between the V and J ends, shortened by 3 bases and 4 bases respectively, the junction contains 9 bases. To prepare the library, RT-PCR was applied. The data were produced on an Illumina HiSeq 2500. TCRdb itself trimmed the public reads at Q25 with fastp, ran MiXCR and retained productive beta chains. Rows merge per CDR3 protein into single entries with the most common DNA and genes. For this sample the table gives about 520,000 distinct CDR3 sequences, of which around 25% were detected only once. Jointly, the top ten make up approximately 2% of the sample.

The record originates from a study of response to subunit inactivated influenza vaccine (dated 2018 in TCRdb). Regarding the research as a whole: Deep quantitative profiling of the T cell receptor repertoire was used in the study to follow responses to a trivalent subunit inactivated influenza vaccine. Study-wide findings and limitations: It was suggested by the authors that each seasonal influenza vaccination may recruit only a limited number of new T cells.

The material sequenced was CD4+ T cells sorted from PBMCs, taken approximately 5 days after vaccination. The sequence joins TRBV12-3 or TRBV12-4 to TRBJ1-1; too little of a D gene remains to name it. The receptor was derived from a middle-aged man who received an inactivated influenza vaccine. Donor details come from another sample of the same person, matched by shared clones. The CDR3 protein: CASSFGISTEAFF. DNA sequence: TGTGCCAGCAGTTTTGGTATAAGCACTGAAGCTTTCTTT.